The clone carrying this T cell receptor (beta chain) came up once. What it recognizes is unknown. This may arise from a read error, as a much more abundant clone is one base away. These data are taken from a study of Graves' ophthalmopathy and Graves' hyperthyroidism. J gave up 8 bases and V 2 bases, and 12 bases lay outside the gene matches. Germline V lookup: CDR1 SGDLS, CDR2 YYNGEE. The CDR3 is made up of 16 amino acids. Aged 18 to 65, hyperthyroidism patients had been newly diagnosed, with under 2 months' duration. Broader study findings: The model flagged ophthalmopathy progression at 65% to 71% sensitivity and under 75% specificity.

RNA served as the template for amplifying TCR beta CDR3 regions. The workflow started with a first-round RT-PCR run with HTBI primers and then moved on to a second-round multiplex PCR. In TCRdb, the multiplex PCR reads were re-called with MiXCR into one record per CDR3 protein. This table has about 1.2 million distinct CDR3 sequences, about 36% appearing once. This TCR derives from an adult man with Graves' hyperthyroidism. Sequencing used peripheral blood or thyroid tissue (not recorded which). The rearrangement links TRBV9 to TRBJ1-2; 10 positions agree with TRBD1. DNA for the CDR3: TGTGCCAGCAGCGTGACCCCACCGGGACAGGGGAACGGCTACACCTTC. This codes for CASSVTPPGQGNGYTF.